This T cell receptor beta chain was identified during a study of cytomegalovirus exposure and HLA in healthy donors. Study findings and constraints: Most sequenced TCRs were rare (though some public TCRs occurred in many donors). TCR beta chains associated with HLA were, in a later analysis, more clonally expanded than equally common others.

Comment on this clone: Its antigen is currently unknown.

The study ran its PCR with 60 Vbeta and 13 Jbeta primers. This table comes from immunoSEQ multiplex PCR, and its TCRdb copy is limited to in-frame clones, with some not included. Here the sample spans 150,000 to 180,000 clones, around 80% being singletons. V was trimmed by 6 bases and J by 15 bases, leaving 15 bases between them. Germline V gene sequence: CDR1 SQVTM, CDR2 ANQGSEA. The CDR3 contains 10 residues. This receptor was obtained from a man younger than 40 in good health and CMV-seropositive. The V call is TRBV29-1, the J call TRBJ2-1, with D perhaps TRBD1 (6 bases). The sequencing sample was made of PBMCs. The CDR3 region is CSVLQDRLFF. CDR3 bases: TGCAGCGTCCTCCAGGACAGACTGTTCTTC.